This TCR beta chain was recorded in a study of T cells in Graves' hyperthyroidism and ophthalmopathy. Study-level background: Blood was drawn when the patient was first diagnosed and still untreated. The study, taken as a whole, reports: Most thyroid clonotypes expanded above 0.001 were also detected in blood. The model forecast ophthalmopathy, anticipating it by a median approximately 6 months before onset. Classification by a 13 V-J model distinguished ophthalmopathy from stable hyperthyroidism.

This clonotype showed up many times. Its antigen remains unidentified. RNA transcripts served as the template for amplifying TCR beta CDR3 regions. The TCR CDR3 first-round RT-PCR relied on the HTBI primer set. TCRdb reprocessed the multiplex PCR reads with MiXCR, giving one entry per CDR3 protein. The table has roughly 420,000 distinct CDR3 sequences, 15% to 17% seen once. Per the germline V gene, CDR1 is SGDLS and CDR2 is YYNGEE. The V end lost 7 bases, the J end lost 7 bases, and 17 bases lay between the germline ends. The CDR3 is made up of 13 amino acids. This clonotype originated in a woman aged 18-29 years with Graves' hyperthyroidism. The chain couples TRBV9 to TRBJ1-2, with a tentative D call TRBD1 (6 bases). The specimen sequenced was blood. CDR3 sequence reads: CASGDTDPGGYTF. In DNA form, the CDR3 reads TGTGCCAGCGGGGACACGGACCCTGGTGGCTACACCTTC.